The source of this TCR beta chain is a study of blood T cell repertoires in COVID-19. The overall study: Sources were T cells, B-cell-depleted T cells, or PBMCs; the material itself was cDNA or gDNA.

Repertoires were generated with immunoSEQ multiplex PCR, while TCRdb's copy carries only in-frame clones and drops some. The table lists roughly 350,000 clones, 92% of them singletons. The V and J ends lost 2 bases and 2 bases respectively, with 7 bases between them. Germline values: CDR1 MNHEY, CDR2 SVGAGI. The CDR3 loop spans 15 amino acids. Recovered participants had two consecutive negative NP/OP PCR tests, healthcare professional clearance, or symptom resolution. What was sequenced was PBMCs or T cells enriched from blood (not recorded which). V usage is TRBV6-5 and J usage is TRBJ2-6; TRBD1 might be the D (5 bases). The receptor was isolated from a woman aged 25 to 39 who had recovered from COVID-19. CDR3 bases: TGTGCCAGCAGTTACGGGGCGACTGGGGCCAACGTCCTGACTTTC. Its translation is CASSYGATGANVLTF.